The present TCR beta chain was sequenced within a study of response to subunit inactivated influenza vaccine. Findings and limits, study-wide: Every seasonal influenza vaccination brings in few new T cells, the authors suggested.

Trimming left V 5 bases short and J 3 bases short, with 8 bases between. The CDR3 contains 12 residues. Germline V lookup: CDR1 SEHNR, CDR2 FQNEAQ (reference sequence). TCRdb reanalysed the RT-PCR reads using MiXCR and keeps one entry per CDR3 protein. The table has more than 250,000 distinct CDR3 sequences, 20% to 25% seen once. In this sample, this clonotype turned up a few times. No antigen is known for it. Source: PBMCs from blood, taken around 22 months after vaccination. This chain uses TRBV7-9 with TRBJ2-7, with a possible D match to TRBD1 (6 bases). The clonotype comes from a man between 50 and 69 years old who received an inactivated influenza vaccine. The CDR3 bases are TGTGCCAGCAGCGAGACAGGCTACGAGCAGTACTTC. It yields the protein CASSETGYEQYF.